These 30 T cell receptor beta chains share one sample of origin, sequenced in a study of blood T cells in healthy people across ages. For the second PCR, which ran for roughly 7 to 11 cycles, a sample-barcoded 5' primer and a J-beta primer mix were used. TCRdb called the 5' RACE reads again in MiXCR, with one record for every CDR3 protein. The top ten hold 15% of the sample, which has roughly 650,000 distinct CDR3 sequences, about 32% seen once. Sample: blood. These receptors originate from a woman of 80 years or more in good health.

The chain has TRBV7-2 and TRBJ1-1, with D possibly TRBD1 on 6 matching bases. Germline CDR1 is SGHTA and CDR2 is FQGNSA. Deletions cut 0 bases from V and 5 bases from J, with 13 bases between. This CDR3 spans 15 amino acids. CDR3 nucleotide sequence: TGTGCCAGCAGCTTAGCGGGGGCGTCGTGGACTGAAGCTTTCTTT. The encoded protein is CASSLAGASWTEAFF.

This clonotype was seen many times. CDR3 coding DNA: TGTGCCAGCAGCCCCACTTTTCGGTCGGAAAAACTGTTTTTT. Translation gives CASSPTFRSEKLFF. The rearrangement links TRBV7-9 to TRBJ1-4, with D uncertain. Germline lookup yields CDR1 SEHNR and CDR2 FQNEAQ (reference sequence). CDR3 length equals 14 residues. Trimming removed 5 bases from V and 8 bases from J, with 15 bases in between.

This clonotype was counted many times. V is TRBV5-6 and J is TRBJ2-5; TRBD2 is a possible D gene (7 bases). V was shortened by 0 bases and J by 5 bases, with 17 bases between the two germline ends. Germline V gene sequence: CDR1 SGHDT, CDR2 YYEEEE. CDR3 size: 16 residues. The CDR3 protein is CASSLVGLGGGETQYF. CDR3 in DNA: TGTGCCAGCAGCTTGGTCGGACTAGGGGGGGGGGAGACCCAGTACTTC. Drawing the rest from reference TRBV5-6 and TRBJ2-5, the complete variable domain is DAGVTQSPTHLIKTRGQQVTLRCSPKSGHDTVSWYQQALGQGPQFIFQYYEEEERQRGNFPDRFSGHQFPNYSSELNVNALLLGDSALYLCASSLVGLGGGETQYFGPGTRLLVL.

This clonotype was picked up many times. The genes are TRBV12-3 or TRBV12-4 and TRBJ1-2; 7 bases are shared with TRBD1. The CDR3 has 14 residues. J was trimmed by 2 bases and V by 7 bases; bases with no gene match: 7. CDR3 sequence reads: CASTETGLNYGYTF. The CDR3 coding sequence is TGTGCCAGCACCGAGACAGGGTTAAACTATGGCTACACCTTC.

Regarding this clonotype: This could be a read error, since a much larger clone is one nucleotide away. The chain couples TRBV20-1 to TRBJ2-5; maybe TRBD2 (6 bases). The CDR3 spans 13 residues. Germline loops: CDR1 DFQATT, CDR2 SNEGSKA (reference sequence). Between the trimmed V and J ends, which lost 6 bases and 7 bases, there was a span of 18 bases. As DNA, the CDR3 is TGCAGTGCCAACCCGGGACTCCGTGGGACCCAGTACTTC. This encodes CSANPGLRGTQYF.

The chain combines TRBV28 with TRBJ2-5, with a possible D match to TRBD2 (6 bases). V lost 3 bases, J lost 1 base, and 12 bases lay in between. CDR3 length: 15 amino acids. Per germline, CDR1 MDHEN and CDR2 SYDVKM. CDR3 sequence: CASSFPTRSQETQYF. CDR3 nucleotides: TGTGCCAGCAGTTTCCCGACTAGAAGCCAAGAGACCCAGTACTTC.

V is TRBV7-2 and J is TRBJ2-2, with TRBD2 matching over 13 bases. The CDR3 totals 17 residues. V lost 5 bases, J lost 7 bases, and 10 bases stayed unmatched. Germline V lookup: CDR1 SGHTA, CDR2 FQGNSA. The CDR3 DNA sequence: TGTGCCAGCAGCAAGGGGACTAGCGGGGCAACGGTCGGGGAGCTGTTTTTT. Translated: CASSKGTSGATVGELFF.

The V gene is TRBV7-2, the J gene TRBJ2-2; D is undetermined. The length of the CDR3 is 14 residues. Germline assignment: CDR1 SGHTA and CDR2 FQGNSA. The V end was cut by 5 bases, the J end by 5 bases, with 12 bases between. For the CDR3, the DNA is TGTGCCAGCAGCCGAAGAACTGGTACCGGGGAGCTGTTTTTT. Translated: CASSRRTGTGELFF.

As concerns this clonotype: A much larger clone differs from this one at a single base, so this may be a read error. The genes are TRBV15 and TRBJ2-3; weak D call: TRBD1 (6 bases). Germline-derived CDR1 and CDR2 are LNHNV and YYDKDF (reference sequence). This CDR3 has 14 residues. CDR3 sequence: CATGRLQGTDTQYF. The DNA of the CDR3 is TGTGCCACCGGCAGGCTACAGGGAACAGATACGCAGTATTTT. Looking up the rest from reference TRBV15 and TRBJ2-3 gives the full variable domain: DAMVIQNPRYQVTQFGKPVTLSCSQTLNHNVMYWYQQKSSQAPKLLFHYYDKDFNNEADTPDNFQSRRPNTSFCFLDIRSPGLGDTAMYLCATGRLQGTDTQYFGPGTRLTVL.

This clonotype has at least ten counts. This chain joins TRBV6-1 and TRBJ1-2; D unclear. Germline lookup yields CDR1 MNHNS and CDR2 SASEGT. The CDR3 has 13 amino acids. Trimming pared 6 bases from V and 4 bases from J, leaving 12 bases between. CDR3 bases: TGTGCCAGCAGCTTGTCGGGTAGCTATGGCTACACCTTC. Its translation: CASSLSGSYGYTF.

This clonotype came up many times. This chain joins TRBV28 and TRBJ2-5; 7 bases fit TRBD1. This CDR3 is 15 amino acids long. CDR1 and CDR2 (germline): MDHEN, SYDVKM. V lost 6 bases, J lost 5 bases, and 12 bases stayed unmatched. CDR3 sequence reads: CASSPRRQGDETQYF. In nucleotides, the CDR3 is TGTGCCAGCAGCCCTCGGAGACAGGGAGATGAGACCCAGTACTTC. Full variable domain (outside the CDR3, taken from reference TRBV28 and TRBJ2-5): DVKVTQSSRYLVKRTGEKVFLECVQDMDHENMFWYRQDPGLGLRLIYFSYDVKMKEKGDIPEGYSVSREKKERFSLILESASTNQTSMYLCASSPRRQGDETQYFGPGTRLLVL.

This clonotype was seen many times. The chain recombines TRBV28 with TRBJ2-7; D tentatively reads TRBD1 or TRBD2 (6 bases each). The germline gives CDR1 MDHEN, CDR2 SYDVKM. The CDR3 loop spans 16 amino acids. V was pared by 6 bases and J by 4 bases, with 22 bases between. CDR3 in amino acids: CASSWGAPSPSYEQYF. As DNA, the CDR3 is TGTGCCAGCAGCTGGGGGGCTCCTAGCCCATCGTACGAGCAGTACTTC.

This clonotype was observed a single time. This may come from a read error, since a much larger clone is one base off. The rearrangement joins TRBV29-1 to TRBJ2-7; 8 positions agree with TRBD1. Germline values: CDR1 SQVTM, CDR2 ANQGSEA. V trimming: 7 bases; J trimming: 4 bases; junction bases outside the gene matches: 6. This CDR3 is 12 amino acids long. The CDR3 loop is CSGGQDGYEQYF. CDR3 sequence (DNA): TGCAGCGGGGGACAGGATGGTTACGAGCAGTACTTC.

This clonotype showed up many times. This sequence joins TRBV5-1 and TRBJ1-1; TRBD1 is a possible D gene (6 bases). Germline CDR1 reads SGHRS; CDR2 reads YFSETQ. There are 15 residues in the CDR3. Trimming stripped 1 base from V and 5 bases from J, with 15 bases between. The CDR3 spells CASSLTGREGTEAFF. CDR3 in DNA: TGCGCCAGCAGCTTGACAGGGCGAGAGGGTACTGAAGCTTTCTTT. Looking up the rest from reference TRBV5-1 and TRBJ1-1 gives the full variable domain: KAGVTQTPRYLIKTRGQQVTLSCSPISGHRSVSWYQQTPGQGLQFLFEYFSETQRNKGNFPGRFSGRQFSNSRSEMNVSTLELGDSALYLCASSLTGREGTEAFFGQGTRLTVV.

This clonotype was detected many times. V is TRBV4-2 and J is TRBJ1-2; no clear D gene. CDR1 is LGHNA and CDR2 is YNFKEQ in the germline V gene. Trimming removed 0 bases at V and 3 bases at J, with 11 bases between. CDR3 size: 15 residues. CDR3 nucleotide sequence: TGTGCCAGCAGCCAAGATTCAGGATCTGACTATGGCTACACCTTC. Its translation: CASSQDSGSDYGYTF.

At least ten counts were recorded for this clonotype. The CDR3 is CASSWGPYEQFF. CDR3 sequence (DNA): TGCGCCAGCAGCTGGGGCCCTTATGAGCAGTTCTTC. The chain uses TRBV5-1 and TRBJ2-1; TRBD1 is a possible D gene (5 bases). The germline CDR1 and CDR2 sequences are SGHRS and YFSETQ. V was clipped by 3 bases and J by 8 bases, with 9 bases between them. The CDR3 loop spans 12 amino acids. Filled out from reference TRBV5-1 and TRBJ2-1, the complete variable domain reads KAGVTQTPRYLIKTRGQQVTLSCSPISGHRSVSWYQQTPGQGLQFLFEYFSETQRNKGNFPGRFSGRQFSNSRSEMNVSTLELGDSALYLCASSWGPYEQFFGPGTRLTVL.

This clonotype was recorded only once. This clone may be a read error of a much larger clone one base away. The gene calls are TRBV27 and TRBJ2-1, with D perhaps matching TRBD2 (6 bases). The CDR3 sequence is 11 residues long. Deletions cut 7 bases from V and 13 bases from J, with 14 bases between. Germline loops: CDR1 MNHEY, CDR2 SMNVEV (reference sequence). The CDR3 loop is CASTEGETQFF. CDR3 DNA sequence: TGTGCCAGCACGGAGGGAGAGACCCAGTTCTTC.

The DNA of the CDR3 is TGTGCCAGCAGCTTAGGCCGGGGCCGTTACACCGGGGAGCTGTTTTTT. Amino acid sequence: CASSLGRGRYTGELFF. The chain couples TRBV7-9 to TRBJ2-2; D might be TRBD1 or TRBD2, each matching 5 bases. The CDR3 has 16 residues. V was shortened by 1 base and J by 3 bases, with 12 bases between the two germline ends. Germline assignment: CDR1 SEHNR and CDR2 FQNEAQ (reference sequence).

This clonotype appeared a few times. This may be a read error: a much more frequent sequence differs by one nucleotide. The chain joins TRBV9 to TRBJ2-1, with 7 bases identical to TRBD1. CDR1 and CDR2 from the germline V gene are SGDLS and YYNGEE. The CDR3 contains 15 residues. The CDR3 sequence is CAGSVEGQPYNEQFF. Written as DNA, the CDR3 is TGTGCCGGCAGCGTAGAGGGACAGCCTTACAATGAGCAGTTCTTC.

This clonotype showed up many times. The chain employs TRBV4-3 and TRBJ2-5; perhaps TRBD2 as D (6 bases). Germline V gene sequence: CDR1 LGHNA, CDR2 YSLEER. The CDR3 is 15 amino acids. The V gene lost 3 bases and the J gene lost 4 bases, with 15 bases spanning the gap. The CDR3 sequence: CASSHDTGGSETQYF. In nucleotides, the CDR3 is TGCGCCAGCAGCCATGATACCGGGGGATCAGAGACCCAGTACTTC.

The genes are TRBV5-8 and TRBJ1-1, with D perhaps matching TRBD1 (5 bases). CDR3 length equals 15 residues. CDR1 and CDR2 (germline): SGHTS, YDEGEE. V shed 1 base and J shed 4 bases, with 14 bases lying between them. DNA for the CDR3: TGTGCCAGCAGCTTGAGGCACGGAGGGGTCACTGAAGCTTTCTTT. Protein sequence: CASSLRHGGVTEAFF.

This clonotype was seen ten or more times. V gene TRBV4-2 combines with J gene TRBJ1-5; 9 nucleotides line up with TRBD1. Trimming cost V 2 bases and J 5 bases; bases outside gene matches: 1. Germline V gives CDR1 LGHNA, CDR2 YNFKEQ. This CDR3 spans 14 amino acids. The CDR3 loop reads CASSQWTGDQPQHF. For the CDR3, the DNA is TGTGCCAGCAGCCAATGGACAGGGGATCAGCCCCAGCATTTT.

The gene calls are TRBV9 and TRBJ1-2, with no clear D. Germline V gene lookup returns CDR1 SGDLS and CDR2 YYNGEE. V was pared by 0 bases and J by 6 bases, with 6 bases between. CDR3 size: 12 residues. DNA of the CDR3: TGTGCCAGCAGCGTAGGAGCCCATGGCTACACCTTC. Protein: CASSVGAHGYTF.

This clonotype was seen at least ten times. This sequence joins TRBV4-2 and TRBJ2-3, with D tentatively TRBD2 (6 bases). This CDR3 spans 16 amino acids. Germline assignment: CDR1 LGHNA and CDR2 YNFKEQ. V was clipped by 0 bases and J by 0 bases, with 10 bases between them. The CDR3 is CASSQDKGRSTDTQYF. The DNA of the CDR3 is TGTGCCAGCAGCCAAGATAAGGGGAGGAGCACAGATACGCAGTATTTT.

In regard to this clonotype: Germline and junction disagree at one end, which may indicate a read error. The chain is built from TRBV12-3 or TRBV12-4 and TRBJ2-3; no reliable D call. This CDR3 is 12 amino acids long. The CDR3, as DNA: TGTGCCAGCAGTTTTACGGCAGATACGCAATATTTT. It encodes CASSFTADTQYF.

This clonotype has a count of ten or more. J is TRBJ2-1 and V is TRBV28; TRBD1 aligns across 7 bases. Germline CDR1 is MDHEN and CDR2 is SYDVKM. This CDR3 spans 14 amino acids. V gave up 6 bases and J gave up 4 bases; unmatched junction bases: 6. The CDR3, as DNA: TGTGCCAGCAGGAGCTGGGACAGTTACAATGAGCAGTTCTTC. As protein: CASRSWDSYNEQFF.

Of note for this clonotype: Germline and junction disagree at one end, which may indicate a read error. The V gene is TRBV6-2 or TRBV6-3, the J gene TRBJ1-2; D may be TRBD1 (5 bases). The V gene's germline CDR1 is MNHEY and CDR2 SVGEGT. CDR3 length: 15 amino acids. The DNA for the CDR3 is TGTGCCGGCAGTTACCCGGGACGCGGATCGGCTGGCTACACCTTC. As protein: CAGSYPGRGSAGYTF.

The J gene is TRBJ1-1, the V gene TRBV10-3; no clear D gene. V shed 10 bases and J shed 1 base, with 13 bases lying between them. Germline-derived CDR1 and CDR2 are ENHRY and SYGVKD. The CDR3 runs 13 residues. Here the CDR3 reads CATSLGENTEAFF. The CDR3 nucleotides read TGTGCCACCTCGCTGGGAGAGAACACTGAAGCTTTCTTT.

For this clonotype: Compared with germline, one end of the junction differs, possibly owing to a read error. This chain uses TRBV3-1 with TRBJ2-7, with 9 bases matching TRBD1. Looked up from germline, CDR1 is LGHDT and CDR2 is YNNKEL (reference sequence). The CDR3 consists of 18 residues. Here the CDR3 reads CASRQRGVERDRDNEQYF. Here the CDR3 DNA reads TGTGCCAGCCGCCAAAGGGGGGTGGAACGGGACAGGGACAACGAGCAGTACTTC.

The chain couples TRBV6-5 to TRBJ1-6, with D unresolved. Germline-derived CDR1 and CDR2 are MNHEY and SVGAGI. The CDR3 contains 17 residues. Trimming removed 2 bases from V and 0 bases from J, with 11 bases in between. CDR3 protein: CASSYGRGASYNSPLHF. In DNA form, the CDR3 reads TGTGCCAGCAGTTACGGTCGGGGAGCCTCCTATAATTCACCCCTCCACTTT.